This note documents a single T cell receptor (beta chain) sequence. The CDR3 has 18 amino acids. V was pared by 5 bases and J by 0 bases, with 23 bases between. From germline, CDR1 is GTSNPN and CDR2 SVGIG (reference sequence). Libraries were prepared by immunoSEQ multiplex PCR; TCRdb keeps only in-frame clonotypes and omits some of them. The data contain over 75,000 clones, 80% of them seen just once; the ten biggest clones take up about a tenth. The data belong to a study of blood T cell repertoires in COVID-19. J is TRBJ2-1 and V is TRBV30; D is possibly TRBD2 (7 bases). The TCR sequence derives from an older woman with acute or convalescent COVID-19. Sequenced sample: peripheral blood. CDR3 residues: CAWARGGGAMSSYNEQFF. CDR3 DNA: TGTGCCTGGGCCAGGGGCGGGGGCGCAATGAGCTCCTACAATGAGCAGTTCTTC.